The 29 T cell receptor beta chains presented below share a single source sample, sequenced in a study of T-cell memory formation after mild COVID-19. One entry per CDR3 protein, called by TCRdb with MiXCR from the 5' RACE reads. The sample shows under 550,000 distinct CDR3 sequences, approximately 19% of them seen only once. The sequenced sample was PBMCs or a T cell subset sorted from them (not recorded which). The origin of the receptors is a man aged 18-30 years who had mild COVID-19 (a few samples of this study predate the infection). Cell type and time point are not known.

This clonotype was seen a handful of times. The rearrangement links TRBV12-3 or TRBV12-4 to TRBJ2-5, with TRBD2 identical over 7 bases. Germline trimming cut 6 bases from V and 5 bases from J; bases unmatched to any gene: 6. The CDR3 length is 13 residues. CDR3 sequence (DNA): TGTGCCAGCAGAAATGGGGGGGGTGAGACCCAGTACTTC. Its translation: CASRNGGGETQYF.

A few counts support this clonotype. The genes are TRBV3-1 and TRBJ2-5; 9 nucleotides agree with TRBD2. The CDR3 extends over 14 amino acids. Trimming took 5 bases from V and 5 from J; bases not matched to a gene: 6. Germline CDR1 reads LGHDT; CDR2 reads YNNKEL (reference sequence). The CDR3 DNA reads as TGTGCCAGCAGCTCTGGGACTAGCAGCGAGACCCAGTACTTC. Protein sequence: CASSSGTSSETQYF.

The sample holds a few counts of this clonotype. The V and J genes are TRBV29-1 and TRBJ2-3, with 7 bases lining up with TRBD2. Germline trimming cut 3 bases from V and 6 bases from J; bases unmatched to any gene: 3. This CDR3 region has 12 residues. Germline CDR1 and CDR2: SQVTM and ANQGSEA. The CDR3 DNA follows: TGCAGCGTTGATTACGGGGGGGATACGCAGTATTTT. It codes for CSVDYGGDTQYF.

The rearrangement links TRBV2 to TRBJ2-7; TRBD1 matches at 8 bases. V trimming: 5 bases; J trimming: 5 bases; junction bases outside the gene matches: 2. CDR1 is SNHLY and CDR2 is FYNNEI in the germline V gene. The CDR3 is 12 residues long. CDR3 in amino acids: CASSQDRDEQYV. The CDR3 coding sequence is TGTGCCAGCAGTCAGGACAGGGACGAGCAGTACGTC.

This clonotype came up a few times. The V gene is TRBV10-3, the J gene TRBJ1-3; D is ambiguous. The CDR3 length is 14 residues. The germline V gene has CDR1 ENHRY and CDR2 SYGVKD. Trimming cost V 3 bases and J 1 base, with 7 bases left between them. The CDR3 loop reads CAISERESGNTIYF. CDR3 bases: TGTGCCATCAGTGAAAGGGAATCTGGAAACACCATATATTTT.

The chain employs TRBV10-3 and TRBJ2-1; D tentatively reads TRBD1 or TRBD2 (5 bases each). From germline, CDR1 is ENHRY and CDR2 SYGVKD. The CDR3 has 15 amino acids. Trimming took 8 bases from V and 0 from J, leaving 14 bases between them. This CDR3 is CAILPEGSSYNEQFF. DNA for the CDR3: TGTGCCATCCTTCCAGAGGGGAGCTCCTACAATGAGCAGTTCTTC.

This clonotype was counted only a few times. The chain is built from TRBV6-4 and TRBJ2-2; D not certain. This CDR3 is built from 15 residues. The V end was cut by 0 bases, the J end by 1 base, with 6 bases between. Per germline, CDR1 MRHNA and CDR2 SNTAGT. The CDR3 spells CASSDSGVNTGELFF. In DNA form, the CDR3 reads TGTGCCAGCAGTGACTCGGGTGTGAACACCGGGGAGCTGTTTTTT.

This clonotype turned up a few times. A read error may account for a junction end that differs from germline. V is TRBV27 and J is TRBJ2-5, with D possibly TRBD1 on 5 matching bases. Germline-derived CDR1 and CDR2 are MNHEY and SMNVEV (reference sequence). The CDR3 length is 18 residues. Here the CDR3 reads CASVNPSQGLKNHETQYF. In nucleotides, the CDR3 is TGTGCCAGCGTCAATCCCTCTCAGGGTCTGAAAAACCATGAGACCCAGTACTTC.

In its sample, this clonotype was seen a few times. The chain couples TRBV27 to TRBJ1-5; the D gene is possibly TRBD1 (6 bases). The CDR3 loop spans 15 amino acids. Germline CDR1 MNHEY, CDR2 SMNVEV (reference sequence). Trimming shortened V by 0 bases and J by 8 bases, and 14 bases separated the two germline ends. The DNA for the CDR3 is TGTGCCAGCAGTTTATCCGACAGGCCCCGGGAGCCCCAGCATTTT. Translation: CASSLSDRPREPQHF.

This clonotype has at least ten counts. The V and J genes are TRBV6-2 or TRBV6-3 and TRBJ1-6; perhaps TRBD1 as D (5 bases). Germline V gene data show CDR1 as MNHEY and CDR2 as SVGEGT. V was clipped by 0 bases and J by 7 bases, with 22 bases between them. This CDR3 spans 19 amino acids. The CDR3: CASSYSKQALRRRNSPLHF. DNA for the CDR3: TGTGCCAGCAGTTACTCGAAACAGGCTCTCCGCCGCAGAAATTCACCCCTCCACTTT.

This clonotype was observed a few times. The genes are TRBV6-2 or TRBV6-3 and TRBJ2-1, with 15 bases matching TRBD2. Germline CDR1 MNHEY, CDR2 SVGEGT. V gave up 10 bases and J gave up 11 bases; unmatched junction bases: 9. The length of the CDR3 is 14 residues. The CDR3 reads CATLWTSGGEKQFF. The CDR3, as DNA: TGTGCCACCCTCTGGACTAGCGGGGGGGAAAAGCAGTTCTTC.

The chain is built from TRBV7-8 and TRBJ2-7, with 7 bases matching TRBD2. Germline CDR1 reads SGHVS; CDR2 reads FQNEAQ. Trimming cost V 5 bases and J 4 bases; bases outside gene matches: 8. The CDR3 contains 14 residues. The CDR3 DNA follows: TGTGCCAGCAGCCCACCGGGACTACAATACGAGCAGTACGTC. Residues: CASSPPGLQYEQYV.

V usage is TRBV11-1 and J usage is TRBJ2-1; TRBD1 might be the D (5 bases). The CDR3 has 14 amino acids. The germline V gene has CDR1 SGHAT and CDR2 FQDESV (reference sequence). Trimming pared 7 bases from V and 8 bases from J, leaving 18 bases between. CDR3 in DNA: TGTGCCAGCAATTGGGGCAGGGTGGGCGATGAGCAGTTCTTC. Amino acids: CASNWGRVGDEQFF.

The V gene is TRBV4-3, the J gene TRBJ2-3, with 12 bases identical to TRBD2. Per the germline V gene, CDR1 is LGHNA and CDR2 is YSLEER. V lost 5 bases and J lost 3; bases outside the gene matches: 12. The CDR3 is made up of 18 amino acids. CDR3 amino acids: CASSSRASGGAGTDTQYF. CDR3 DNA: TGCGCCAGCAGCTCCCGGGCTAGCGGGGGGGCGGGGACAGATACGCAGTATTTT.

The rearrangement links TRBV4-1 to TRBJ1-6; D perhaps matches TRBD1 (5 bases). V dropped 5 bases and J dropped 15 bases, with 23 bases sitting between them. This CDR3 spans 15 amino acids. In germline, CDR1 is MGHRA, CDR2 YSYEKL. CDR3: CASSFHRDPASLLHF. CDR3 DNA: TGCGCCAGCAGCTTTCACCGGGACCCGGCATCTCTCCTCCACTTT.

V usage is TRBV7-3 and J usage is TRBJ2-1, with 10 bases aligning to TRBD1. The CDR3 spans 14 residues. The V gene end was trimmed by 4 bases and the J gene end by 7 bases; junction bases not matched to a gene: 4. Germline V gene lookup returns CDR1 SGHTA and CDR2 FQGTGA. CDR3 protein: CASSSGQGHNEQFF. CDR3 DNA sequence: TGTGCCAGCAGCTCGGGACAGGGGCATAATGAGCAGTTCTTC.

This clonotype was found a few times. The chain combines TRBV19 with TRBJ2-7; D is possibly TRBD2 (6 bases). V dropped 0 bases and J dropped 3 bases, with 12 bases sitting between them. The CDR3 is made up of 15 amino acids. Germline CDR1 LNHDA, CDR2 SQIVND (reference sequence). CDR3 protein: CASSIDLGGRYEQYF. CDR3 nucleotide sequence: TGTGCCAGTAGTATAGATCTCGGGGGACGCTACGAGCAGTACTTC.

V gene TRBV19 combines with J gene TRBJ1-2; D is unresolved. In germline, CDR1 is LNHDA, CDR2 SQIVND (reference sequence). Between the trimmed V and J ends, which lost 5 bases and 1 base, there was a span of 11 bases. The CDR3 is 14 amino acids. The CDR3 loop is CASSRQQLNYGYTF. DNA of the CDR3: TGTGCCAGTAGTCGCCAACAGCTTAACTATGGCTACACCTTC. The whole variable domain, filled in from reference TRBV19 and TRBJ1-2, reads DGGITQSPKYLFRKEGQNVTLSCEQNLNHDAMYWYRQDPGQGLRLIYYSQIVNDFQKGDIAEGYSVSREKKESFPLTVTSAQKNPTAFYLCASSRQQLNYGYTFGSGTRLTVV.

The V and J genes are TRBV7-8 and TRBJ2-7, with TRBD1 matching over 8 bases. The germline V gene has CDR1 SGHVS and CDR2 FQNEAQ. The CDR3 sequence is 15 residues long. V gave up 2 bases and J gave up 4 bases; unmatched junction bases: 7. In DNA form, the CDR3 reads TGTGCCAGCAGCTTACACCCGACAGGGGAGTACGAGCAGTACGTC. It yields the protein CASSLHPTGEYEQYV.

The chain uses TRBV6-2 or TRBV6-3 and TRBJ2-3; 9 nucleotides match TRBD2. The CDR3 sequence is 16 residues long. J lost 4 bases, V lost 5 bases, and 10 bases had no gene match. The V gene's germline CDR1 is MNHEY and CDR2 SVGEGT. CDR3 residues: CASSNPWTSAADTQYF. The CDR3 DNA sequence: TGTGCCAGCAGTAACCCTTGGACTAGCGCGGCAGATACGCAGTATTTT.

The CDR3 loop is CASSLAIAHQPQHF. The CDR3 region has the DNA TGTGCCAGCAGTTTGGCCATAGCACATCAGCCCCAGCATTTT. The rearrangement joins TRBV12-3 or TRBV12-4 to TRBJ1-5; D not resolved. The CDR3 sequence is 14 residues long. Trimming stripped 3 bases from V and 5 bases from J, with 11 bases between.

The chain recombines TRBV3-1 with TRBJ1-5; D remains unclear. V was pared by 1 base and J by 10 bases, with 11 bases between. This CDR3 contains 13 residues. Germline V lookup: CDR1 LGHDT, CDR2 YNNKEL (reference sequence). CDR3 sequence reads: CASSQGTFGPQHF. Here the CDR3 DNA reads TGTGCCAGCAGCCAAGGGACCTTCGGACCCCAGCATTTT.

This clonotype occurred a few times. The V gene is TRBV30, the J gene TRBJ1-1; TRBD1 is a possible D gene (5 bases). V lost 3 bases, J lost 1 base, and 6 bases lay in between. The length of the CDR3 is 12 residues. Germline values: CDR1 GTSNPN, CDR2 SVGIG (reference sequence). The CDR3 sequence is CAWRRGNTEAFF. The DNA of the CDR3 is TGTGCCTGGAGAAGGGGGAACACTGAAGCTTTCTTT.

V and J are TRBV4-3 and TRBJ2-2, with D possibly matching TRBD2 (6 bases). There are 14 residues in the CDR3. Germline CDR1 is LGHNA and CDR2 is YSLEER. V lost 4 bases to trimming and J lost 6 bases, with 12 bases between them. This CDR3 is CASSRGPGAGELFF. The CDR3 DNA sequence: TGCGCCAGCAGCCGGGGCCCGGGGGCCGGGGAGCTGTTTTTT.

The V gene is TRBV25-1, the J gene TRBJ2-3; D is perhaps TRBD2 (5 bases). The CDR3 has 14 residues. V lost 5 bases, J lost 2 bases, and 11 bases lay in between. CDR1 is MGHDK and CDR2 is SYGVNS in the germline V gene. This CDR3 reads CASSKEEFTDTQYF. The CDR3 nucleotides are TGTGCCAGCAGTAAGGAGGAATTCACAGATACGCAGTATTTT.

This clonotype showed up just a few times. The genes are TRBV7-2 and TRBJ2-3; D remains unclear. Trimming stripped 5 bases from V and 5 bases from J, with 26 bases between. This CDR3 is 18 amino acids long. The germline gives CDR1 SGHTA, CDR2 FQGNSA. The CDR3 sequence: CASSPNRHDSNTLDTQYF. Written as DNA, the CDR3 is TGTGCCAGCAGCCCAAATCGACACGATTCTAATACATTAGATACGCAGTATTTT.

The CDR3 DNA reads as TGTGCCAGCAGTTACCAGGGACTAGCGGTAGATACGCAGTATTTT. Amino acid sequence: CASSYQGLAVDTQYF. The V gene is TRBV6-5, the J gene TRBJ2-3; 11 bases match TRBD2. The CDR3 sequence is 15 residues long. CDR1 MNHEY and CDR2 SVGAGI come from the germline V gene. The V and J ends lost 2 bases and 5 bases, in that order; junction bases with no gene match: 3.

There are a few counts of this clonotype. The V call is TRBV5-1, the J call TRBJ2-3, with D perhaps matching TRBD1 or TRBD2 (6 bases each). V was pared by 4 bases and J by 6 bases, with 12 bases between. The CDR3 totals 13 residues. In germline, CDR1 is SGHRS, CDR2 YFSETQ. This chain's CDR3 is CASSGGGQDTQYF. The CDR3 nucleotides are TGCGCCAGCAGCGGAGGGGGTCAGGATACGCAGTATTTT.

V usage is TRBV28 and J usage is TRBJ1-5; D remains ambiguous. V was shortened by 4 bases and J by 1 base, with 8 bases between the two germline ends. This CDR3 has 14 amino acids. The germline CDR1 and CDR2 sequences are MDHEN and SYDVKM. The CDR3 spells CASSSGSSNQPQHF. The CDR3 DNA reads as TGTGCCAGCAGTTCGGGCTCGAGCAATCAGCCCCAGCATTTT.